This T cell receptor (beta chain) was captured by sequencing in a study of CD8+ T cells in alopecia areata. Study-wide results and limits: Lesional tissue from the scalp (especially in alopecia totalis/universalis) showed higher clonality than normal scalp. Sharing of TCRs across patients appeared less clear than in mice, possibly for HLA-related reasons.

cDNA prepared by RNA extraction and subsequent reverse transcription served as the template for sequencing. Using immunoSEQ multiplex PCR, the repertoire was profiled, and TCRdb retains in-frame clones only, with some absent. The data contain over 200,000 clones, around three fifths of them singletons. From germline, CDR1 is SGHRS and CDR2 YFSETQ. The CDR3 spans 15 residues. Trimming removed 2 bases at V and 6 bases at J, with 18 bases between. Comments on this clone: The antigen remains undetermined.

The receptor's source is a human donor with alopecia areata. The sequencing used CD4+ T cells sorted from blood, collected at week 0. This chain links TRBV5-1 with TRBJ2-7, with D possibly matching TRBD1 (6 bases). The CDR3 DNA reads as TGCGCCAGCAGCTTTCGGACAGTCGGCCTGGGCGAGCAGTACTTC. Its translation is CASSFRTVGLGEQYF.